The source of this T cell receptor beta chain is a study of cytomegalovirus exposure and HLA in healthy donors. Regarding the study as a whole: Later analysis suggested links between common viral pathogens and several top significant clusters.

Note on this clone: The antigen remains undetermined.

It was with 60 Vbeta and 13 Jbeta primers that the PCR ran. The protocol was immunoSEQ multiplex PCR, while the TCRdb copy is restricted to in-frame clones and leaves out a portion. The sample gives roughly 140,000 clones, 82% of which show up once; less than 3% is in the top ten. This CDR3 has 14 residues. Germline assignment: CDR1 SGHRS and CDR2 YFSETQ. Trimming took 0 bases from V and 2 from J; bases not matched to a gene: 1. This receptor was taken from a male donor in good health and CMV-seronegative. The V call is TRBV5-1, the J call TRBJ2-5; TRBD1 agrees at 7 bases. Material: PBMCs. The CDR3 DNA is TGCGCCAGCAGCTTGGTGACAGGGCAAGAGACCCAGTACTTC. It encodes CASSLVTGQETQYF.